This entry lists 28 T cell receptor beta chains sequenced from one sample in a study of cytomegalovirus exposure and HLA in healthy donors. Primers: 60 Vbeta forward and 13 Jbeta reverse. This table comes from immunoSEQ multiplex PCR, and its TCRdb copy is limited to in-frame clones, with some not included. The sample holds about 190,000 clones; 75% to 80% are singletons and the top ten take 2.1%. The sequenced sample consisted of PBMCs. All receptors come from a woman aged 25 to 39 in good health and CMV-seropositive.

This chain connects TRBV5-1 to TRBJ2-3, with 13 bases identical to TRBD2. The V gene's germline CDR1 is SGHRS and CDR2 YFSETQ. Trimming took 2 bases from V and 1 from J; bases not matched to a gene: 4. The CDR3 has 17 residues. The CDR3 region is CASSLDGLAGGTDTQYF. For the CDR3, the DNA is TGCGCCAGCAGCTTAGACGGACTAGCGGGGGGCACAGATACGCAGTATTTT. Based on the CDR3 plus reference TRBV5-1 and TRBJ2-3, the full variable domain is KAGVTQTPRYLIKTRGQQVTLSCSPISGHRSVSWYQQTPGQGLQFLFEYFSETQRNKGNFPGRFSGRQFSNSRSEMNVSTLELGDSALYLCASSLDGLAGGTDTQYFGPGTRLTVL.

The CDR3 DNA follows: TGTGCCAGCAGCCAAGAAGTAACAACTAGCGGGGGGGCATTATGGTTCGGAGATACGCAGTATTTT. It specifies CASSQEVTTSGGALWFGDTQYF. V is TRBV14 and J is TRBJ2-3; 13 nucleotides line up with TRBD2. CDR1 is SGHDN, CDR2 FVKESK, per germline. Trimming took 0 bases from V and 5 from J; bases not matched to a gene: 20. The CDR3 sequence is 22 residues long.

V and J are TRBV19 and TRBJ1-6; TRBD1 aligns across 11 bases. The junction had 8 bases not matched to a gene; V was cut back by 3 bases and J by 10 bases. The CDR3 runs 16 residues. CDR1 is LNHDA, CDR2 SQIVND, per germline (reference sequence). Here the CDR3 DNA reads TGTGCCAGTAGTATCCTGCTGGGACAGGGGGGATCACCCCTCCACTTT. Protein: CASSILLGQGGSPLHF.

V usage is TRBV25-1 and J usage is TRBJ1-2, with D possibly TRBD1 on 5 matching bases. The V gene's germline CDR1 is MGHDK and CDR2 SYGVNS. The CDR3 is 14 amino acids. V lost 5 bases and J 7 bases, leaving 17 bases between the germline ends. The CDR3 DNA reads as TGTGCCAGCAGTAGTAGTGGGGGGGTAGGTGGCTACACCTTC. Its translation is CASSSSGGVGGYTF.

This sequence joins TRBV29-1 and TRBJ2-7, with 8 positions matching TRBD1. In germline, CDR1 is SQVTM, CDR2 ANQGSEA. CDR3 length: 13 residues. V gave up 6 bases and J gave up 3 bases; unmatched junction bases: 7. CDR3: CSVKSGGYYEQYF. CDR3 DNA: TGCAGCGTGAAATCAGGGGGCTACTACGAGCAGTACTTC.

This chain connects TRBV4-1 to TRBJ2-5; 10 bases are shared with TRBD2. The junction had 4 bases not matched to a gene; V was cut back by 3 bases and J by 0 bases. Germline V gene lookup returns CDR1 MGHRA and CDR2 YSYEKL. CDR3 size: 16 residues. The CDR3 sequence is CASSHRAGGNQETQYF. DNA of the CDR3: TGCGCCAGCAGCCACCGAGCGGGAGGGAACCAAGAGACCCAGTACTTC.

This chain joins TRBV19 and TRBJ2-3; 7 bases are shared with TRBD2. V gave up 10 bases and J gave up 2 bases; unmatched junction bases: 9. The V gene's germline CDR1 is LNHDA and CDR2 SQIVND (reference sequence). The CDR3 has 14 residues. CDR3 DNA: TGTGCCACCCGTCTAGCGGCCTACACAGATACGCAGTATTTT. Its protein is CATRLAAYTDTQYF.

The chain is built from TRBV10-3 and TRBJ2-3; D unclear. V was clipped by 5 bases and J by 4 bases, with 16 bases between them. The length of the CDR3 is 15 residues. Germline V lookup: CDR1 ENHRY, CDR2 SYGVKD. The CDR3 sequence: CAISNLFYVADTQYF. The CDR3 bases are TGTGCCATCAGTAACCTCTTCTATGTAGCAGATACGCAGTATTTT.

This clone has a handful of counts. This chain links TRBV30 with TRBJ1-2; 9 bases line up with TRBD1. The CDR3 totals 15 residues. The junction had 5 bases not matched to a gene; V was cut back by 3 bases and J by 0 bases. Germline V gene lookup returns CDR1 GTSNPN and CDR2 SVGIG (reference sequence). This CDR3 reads CAWRGQGFSNYGYTF. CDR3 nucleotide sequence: TGTGCCTGGAGGGGACAGGGTTTTTCTAACTATGGCTACACCTTC.

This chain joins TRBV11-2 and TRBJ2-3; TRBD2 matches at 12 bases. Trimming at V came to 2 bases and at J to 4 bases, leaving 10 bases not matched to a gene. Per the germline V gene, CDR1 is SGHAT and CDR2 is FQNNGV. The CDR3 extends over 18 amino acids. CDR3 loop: CASSLRRLAGVLSDTQYF. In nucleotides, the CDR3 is TGTGCCAGCAGCTTACGGAGACTAGCGGGAGTATTGTCAGATACGCAGTATTTT.

The CDR3 DNA follows: TGTGCCAGCTCACAACGGGACTTCGGGGAGCTGTTTTTT. Translating gives CASSQRDFGELFF. This chain joins TRBV18 and TRBJ2-2; D may be TRBD2 (6 bases). The CDR3 has 13 amino acids. Germline CDR1 and CDR2: KGHSH and LQKENI. V lost 4 bases and J lost 7, with 10 bases in between.

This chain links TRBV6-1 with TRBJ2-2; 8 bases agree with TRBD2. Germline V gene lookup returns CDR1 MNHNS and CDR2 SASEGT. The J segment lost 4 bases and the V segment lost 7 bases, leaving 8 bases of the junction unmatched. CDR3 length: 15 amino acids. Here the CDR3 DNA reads TGTGCCAGCAAAATAGCGGGGCCGAGCACCGGGGAGCTGTTTTTT. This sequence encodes CASKIAGPSTGELFF.

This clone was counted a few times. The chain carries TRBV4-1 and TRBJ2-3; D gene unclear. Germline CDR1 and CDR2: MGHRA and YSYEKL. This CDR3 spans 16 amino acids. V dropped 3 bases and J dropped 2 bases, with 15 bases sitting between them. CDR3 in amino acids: CASSQLNLGFTDTQYF. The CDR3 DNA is TGCGCCAGCAGCCAGCTTAATTTGGGCTTCACAGATACGCAGTATTTT.

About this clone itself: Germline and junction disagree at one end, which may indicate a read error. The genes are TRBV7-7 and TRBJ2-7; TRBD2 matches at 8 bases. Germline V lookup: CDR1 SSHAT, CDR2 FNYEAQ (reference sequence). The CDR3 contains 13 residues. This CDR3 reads CASSPREGYEQYF. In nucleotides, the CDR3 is TGTGCTAGCAGCCCCCGGGAGGGGTACGAGCAGTACTTC.

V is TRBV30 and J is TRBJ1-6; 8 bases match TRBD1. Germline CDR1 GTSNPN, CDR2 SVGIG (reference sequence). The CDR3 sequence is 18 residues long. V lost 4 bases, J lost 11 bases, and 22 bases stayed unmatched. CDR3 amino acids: CAWTRDRQGRVMETPLHF. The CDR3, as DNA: TGTGCCTGGACCCGGGACAGGCAAGGACGGGTTATGGAAACACCCCTCCACTTT.

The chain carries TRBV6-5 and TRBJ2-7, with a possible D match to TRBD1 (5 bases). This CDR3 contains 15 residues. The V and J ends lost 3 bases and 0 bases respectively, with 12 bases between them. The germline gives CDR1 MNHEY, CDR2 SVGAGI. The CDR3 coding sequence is TGTGCCAGCAGTTATGTTACAGGAAACTCCTACGAGCAGTACTTC. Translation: CASSYVTGNSYEQYF.

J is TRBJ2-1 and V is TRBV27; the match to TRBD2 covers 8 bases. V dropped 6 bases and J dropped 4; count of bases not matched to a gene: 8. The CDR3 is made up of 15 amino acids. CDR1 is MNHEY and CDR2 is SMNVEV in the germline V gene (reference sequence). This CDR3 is CASSPRGGLYNEQFF. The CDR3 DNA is TGTGCCAGCAGCCCTCGGGGGGGGCTTTACAATGAGCAGTTCTTC.

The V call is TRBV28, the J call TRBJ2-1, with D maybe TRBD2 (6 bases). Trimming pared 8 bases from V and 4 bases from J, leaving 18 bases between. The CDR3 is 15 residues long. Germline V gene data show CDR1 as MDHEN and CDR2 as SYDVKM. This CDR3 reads CASDPAGSEYNEQFF. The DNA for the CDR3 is TGTGCCAGCGACCCCGCGGGATCTGAATACAATGAGCAGTTCTTC.

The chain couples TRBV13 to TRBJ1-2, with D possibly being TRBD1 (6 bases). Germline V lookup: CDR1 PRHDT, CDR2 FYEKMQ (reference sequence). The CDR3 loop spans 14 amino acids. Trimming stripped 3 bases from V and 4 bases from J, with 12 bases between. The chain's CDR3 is CASSFRQVSYGYTF. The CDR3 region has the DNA TGTGCCAGCAGCTTCCGACAGGTTAGCTATGGCTACACCTTC.

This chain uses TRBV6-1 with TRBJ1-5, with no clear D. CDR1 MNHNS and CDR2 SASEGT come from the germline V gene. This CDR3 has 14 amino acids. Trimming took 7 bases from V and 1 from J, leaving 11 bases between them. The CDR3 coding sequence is TGTGCCAGCACCTTTTTTTCGAGCAATCAGCCCCAGCATTTT. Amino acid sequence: CASTFFSSNQPQHF.

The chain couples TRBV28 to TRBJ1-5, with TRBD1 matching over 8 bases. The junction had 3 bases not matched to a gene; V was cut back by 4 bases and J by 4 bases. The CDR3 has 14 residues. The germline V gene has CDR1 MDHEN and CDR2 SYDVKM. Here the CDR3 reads CASSYYRGNQPQHF. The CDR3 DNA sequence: TGTGCCAGCAGTTACTACAGGGGGAATCAGCCCCAGCATTTT.

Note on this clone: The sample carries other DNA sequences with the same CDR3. This chain's CDR3 is CSASRGDTQYF. The CDR3 DNA reads as TGCAGTGCTAGCAGGGGAGATACGCAGTATTTT. This rearrangement joins TRBV20-1 to TRBJ2-3, with D possibly being TRBD1 (6 bases). Germline values: CDR1 DFQATT, CDR2 SNEGSKA (reference sequence). V lost 3 bases, J lost 5 bases, and 6 bases lay in between. The CDR3 loop spans 11 amino acids.

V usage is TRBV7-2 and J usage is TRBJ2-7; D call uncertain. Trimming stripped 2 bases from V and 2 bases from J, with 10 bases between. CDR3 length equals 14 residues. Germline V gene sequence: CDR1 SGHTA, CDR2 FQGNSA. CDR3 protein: CASSLISQTYEQYF. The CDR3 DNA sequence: TGTGCCAGCAGCTTAATTAGTCAAACCTACGAGCAGTACTTC.

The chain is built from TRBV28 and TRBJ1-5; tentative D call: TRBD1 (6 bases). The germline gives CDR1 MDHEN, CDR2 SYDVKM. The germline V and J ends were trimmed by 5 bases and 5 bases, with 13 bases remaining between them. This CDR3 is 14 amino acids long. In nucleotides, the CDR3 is TGTGCCAGCAGTGACCCCTACAGGGATCAGCCCCAGCATTTT. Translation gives CASSDPYRDQPQHF.

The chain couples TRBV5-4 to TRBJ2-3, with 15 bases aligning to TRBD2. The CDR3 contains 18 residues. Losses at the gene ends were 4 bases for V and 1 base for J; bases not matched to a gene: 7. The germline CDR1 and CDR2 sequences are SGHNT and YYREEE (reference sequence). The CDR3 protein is CASSLGLAGGKRTDTQYF. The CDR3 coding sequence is TGTGCCAGCAGCCTTGGACTAGCGGGAGGGAAACGCACAGATACGCAGTATTTT.

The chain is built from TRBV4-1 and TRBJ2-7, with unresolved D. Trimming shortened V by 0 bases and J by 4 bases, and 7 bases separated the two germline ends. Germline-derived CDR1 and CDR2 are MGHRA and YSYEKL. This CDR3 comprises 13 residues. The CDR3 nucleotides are TGCGCCAGCAGCCAAGATTGGAGATACGAGCAGTACTTC. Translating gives CASSQDWRYEQYF.

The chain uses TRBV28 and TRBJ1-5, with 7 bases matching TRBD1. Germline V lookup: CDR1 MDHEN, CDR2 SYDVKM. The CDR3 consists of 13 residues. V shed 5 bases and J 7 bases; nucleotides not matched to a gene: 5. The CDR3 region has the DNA TGTGCCAGCAGTGGAAGGGGGCCCCAGCCCCAGCATTTT. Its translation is CASSGRGPQPQHF.

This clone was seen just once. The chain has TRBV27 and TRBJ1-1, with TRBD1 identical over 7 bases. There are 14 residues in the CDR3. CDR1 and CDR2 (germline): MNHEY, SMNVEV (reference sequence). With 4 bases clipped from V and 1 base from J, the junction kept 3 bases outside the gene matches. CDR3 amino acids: CASSSGTANTEAFF. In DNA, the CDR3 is TGTGCCAGCAGTTCAGGGACAGCGAACACTGAAGCTTTCTTT.